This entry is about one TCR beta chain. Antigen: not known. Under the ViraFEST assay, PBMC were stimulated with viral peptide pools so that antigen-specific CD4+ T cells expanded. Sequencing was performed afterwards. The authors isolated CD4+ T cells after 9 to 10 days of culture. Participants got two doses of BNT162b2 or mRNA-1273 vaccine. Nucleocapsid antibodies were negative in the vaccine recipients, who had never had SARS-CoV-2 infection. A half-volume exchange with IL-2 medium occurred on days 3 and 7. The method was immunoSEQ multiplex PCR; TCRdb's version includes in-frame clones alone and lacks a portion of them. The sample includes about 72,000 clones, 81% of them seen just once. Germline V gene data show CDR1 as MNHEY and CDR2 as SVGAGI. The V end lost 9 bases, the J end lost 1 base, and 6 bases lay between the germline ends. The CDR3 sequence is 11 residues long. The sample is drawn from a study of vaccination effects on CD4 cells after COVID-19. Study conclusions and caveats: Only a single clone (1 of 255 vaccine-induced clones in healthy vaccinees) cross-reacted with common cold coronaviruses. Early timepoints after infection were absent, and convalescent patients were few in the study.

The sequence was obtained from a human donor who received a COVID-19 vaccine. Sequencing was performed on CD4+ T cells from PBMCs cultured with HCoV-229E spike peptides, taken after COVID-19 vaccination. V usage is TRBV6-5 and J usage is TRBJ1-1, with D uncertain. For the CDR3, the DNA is TGTGCCAGTCAACGGAACACTGAAGCTTTCTTT. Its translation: CASQRNTEAFF.